Shown below are 28 T cell receptor beta chains from a single sample sequenced in a study of cytomegalovirus exposure and HLA in healthy donors. It was with 60 Vbeta and 13 Jbeta primers that the PCR ran. Produced via immunoSEQ multiplex PCR; TCRdb's table is partial and in-frame only. The sample consists of some 60,000 clones, around 87% of them appearing once. Sequences were obtained from PBMCs. These receptors originate from a young man in good health and CMV-seronegative.

This sequence joins TRBV7-9 and TRBJ2-2, with a possible D match to TRBD1 (6 bases). CDR3 length: 16 residues. V was pared by 4 bases and J by 5 bases, with 17 bases between. CDR1 and CDR2 (germline): SEHNR, FQNEAQ (reference sequence). DNA for the CDR3: TGTGCCAGCAGCTCCCGATCTGACAGGAGAACCGGGGAGCTGTTTTTT. Protein product: CASSSRSDRRTGELFF.

The V gene is TRBV30, the J gene TRBJ1-6; tentatively, D is TRBD1 (6 bases). From germline, CDR1 is GTSNPN and CDR2 SVGIG (reference sequence). V gave up 5 bases and J gave up 7 bases, with 9 bases separating them. This CDR3 contains 12 residues. The CDR3 loop reads CAWGRGNSPLHF. The CDR3 DNA sequence: TGTGCCTGGGGGAGGGGGAATTCACCCCTCCACTTT.

This chain uses TRBV10-2 with TRBJ1-6; D possibly corresponds to TRBD1 (5 bases). This CDR3 comprises 13 residues. V lost 10 bases, J lost 7 bases, and 14 bases lay in between. Germline values: CDR1 WSHSY, CDR2 SAAADI. The CDR3 nucleotides read TGCGCCACGCGCGAGACAGACAATTCACCCCTCCACTTT. Encoded protein: CATRETDNSPLHF.

V gene TRBV7-9 combines with J gene TRBJ2-7; weak D call: TRBD1 (6 bases). The V gene's germline CDR1 is SEHNR and CDR2 FQNEAQ (reference sequence). The V gene lost 1 base and the J gene lost 2 bases, with 18 bases spanning the gap. There are 17 residues in the CDR3. CDR3 region: CASSLGPGGPWAYEQYF. The CDR3 nucleotides are TGTGCCAGCAGCTTAGGCCCTGGGGGCCCTTGGGCCTACGAGCAGTACTTC.

The chain carries TRBV14 and TRBJ2-7, with D possibly being TRBD1 (5 bases). The CDR3 totals 14 residues. V lost 4 bases and J lost 6, with 16 bases in between. The germline V gene encodes CDR1 SGHDN and CDR2 FVKESK. CDR3 region: CASSPSWEGAEQYF. CDR3 bases: TGTGCCAGCAGCCCCTCCTGGGAAGGGGCCGAGCAGTACTTC.

The chain is built from TRBV13 and TRBJ2-1, with 7 nucleotides matching TRBD1. V trimming: 4 bases; J trimming: 0 bases; junction bases outside the gene matches: 6. The CDR3 runs to 16 residues. Germline V gives CDR1 PRHDT, CDR2 FYEKMQ (reference sequence). Here the CDR3 DNA reads TGTGCCAGCAGCTCGTCCCGGGACAGCTCCTACAATGAGCAGTTCTTC. It encodes CASSSSRDSSYNEQFF.

The rearrangement uses TRBV9 and TRBJ1-2; no definite D call. Germline CDR1 is SGDLS and CDR2 is YYNGEE. This CDR3 comprises 12 residues. Trimming pared 0 bases from V and 3 bases from J, leaving 3 bases between. CDR3 residues: CASSVADYGYTF. CDR3 nucleotides: TGTGCCAGCAGCGTAGCAGACTATGGCTACACCTTC. Full variable domain (missing parts from reference TRBV9 and TRBJ1-2): DSGVTQTPKHLITATGQRVTLRCSPRSGDLSVYWYQQSLDQGLQFLIQYYNGEERAKGNILERFSAQQFPDLHSELNLSSLELGDSALYFCASSVADYGYTFGSGTRLTVV.

V and J are TRBV10-3 and TRBJ1-4, with 7 bases fitting TRBD1. Germline CDR1 and CDR2: ENHRY and SYGVKD. The CDR3 runs 19 residues. The J segment lost 2 bases and the V segment lost 4 bases, leaving 16 bases of the junction unmatched. The CDR3 DNA is TGTGCCATCAGTGCTCTCCCGCAGGGGGACTCTAGGACTAATGAAAAACTGTTTTTT. This translates into CAISALPQGDSRTNEKLFF.

The chain couples TRBV12-5 to TRBJ2-5, with 7 bases aligning to TRBD1. This CDR3 spans 16 amino acids. The germline CDR1 and CDR2 sequences are LGHNT and FRNRAP. The ends lost 6 bases at V and 4 bases at J; junction bases unmatched: 14. CDR3 amino acids: CASGLASGGPVETQYF. CDR3 DNA sequence: TGTGCTAGTGGCCTTGCTTCAGGGGGTCCTGTAGAGACCCAGTACTTC. Together with reference TRBV12-5 and TRBJ2-5, the CDR3 gives the full variable domain: DARVTQTPRHKVTEMGQEVTMRCQPILGHNTVFWYRQTMMQGLELLAYFRNRAPLDDSGMPKDRFSAEMPDATLATLKIQPSEPRDSAVYFCASGLASGGPVETQYFGPGTRLLVL.

V gene TRBV6-1 combines with J gene TRBJ2-5; 8 bases agree with TRBD2. The junction had 7 bases not matched to a gene; V was cut back by 6 bases and J by 4 bases. The germline gives CDR1 MNHNS, CDR2 SASEGT. The CDR3 loop spans 14 amino acids. For the CDR3, the DNA is TGTGCCAGCAGAGGGACTAGTAGGGGAGAGACCCAGTACTTC. Protein sequence: CASRGTSRGETQYF.

V usage is TRBV6-5 and J usage is TRBJ2-3; possible D gene TRBD2, 5 bases. CDR3 size: 15 residues. Germline-derived CDR1 and CDR2 are MNHEY and SVGAGI. Trimming stripped 4 bases from V and 1 base from J, with 12 bases between. The CDR3 DNA follows: TGTGCCAGCAGTTTAGGGCGGGTTGGCACAGATACGCAGTATTTT. As protein: CASSLGRVGTDTQYF.

The genes are TRBV27 and TRBJ2-7; 7 positions match TRBD1. This CDR3 has 13 amino acids. The germline V gene has CDR1 MNHEY and CDR2 SMNVEV (reference sequence). Trimming cost V 8 bases and J 3 bases; bases outside gene matches: 7. CDR3: CASRTGDGYEQYF. CDR3 coding DNA: TGTGCCAGCCGGACAGGAGACGGCTACGAGCAGTACTTC.

This chain uses TRBV6-1 with TRBJ1-1; 10 nucleotides align to TRBD1. This CDR3 spans 14 amino acids. V was pared by 5 bases and J by 11 bases, with 11 bases of the junction left unmatched. Germline CDR1 is MNHNS and CDR2 is SASEGT. This CDR3 reads CASSLTGTGAMAFF. Written as DNA, the CDR3 is TGTGCCAGCAGTTTAACCGGGACAGGGGCCATGGCTTTCTTT.

This chain uses TRBV11-2 with TRBJ2-7; the match to TRBD1 covers 7 bases. CDR1 is SGHAT and CDR2 is FQNNGV in the germline V gene. V lost 7 bases to trimming and J lost 4 bases; unmatched junction nucleotides: 13. The CDR3 loop spans 15 amino acids. CDR3 sequence: CASINHRGRAYEQYF. The CDR3 nucleotides read TGTGCCAGCATCAACCACAGGGGAAGAGCGTACGAGCAGTACTTC.

This sequence joins TRBV9 and TRBJ1-5; D remains ambiguous. Germline V CDR1 and CDR2: SGDLS, YYNGEE. This CDR3 spans 15 amino acids. Trimming left V 4 bases short and J 7 bases short, with 18 bases between. Written as DNA, the CDR3 is TGTGCCAGCAGCCCACGGGTAGGTGGGAGACAGCCCCAGCATTTT. Protein product: CASSPRVGGRQPQHF. The complete variable domain, with remaining parts taken from reference TRBV9 and TRBJ1-5, reads DSGVTQTPKHLITATGQRVTLRCSPRSGDLSVYWYQQSLDQGLQFLIQYYNGEERAKGNILERFSAQQFPDLHSELNLSSLELGDSALYFCASSPRVGGRQPQHFGDGTRLSIL.

The chain has TRBV7-3 and TRBJ2-1, with D perhaps matching TRBD1 (5 bases). V was pared by 5 bases and J by 0 bases, with 11 bases between. CDR3 length equals 15 residues. CDR1 SGHTA and CDR2 FQGTGA come from the germline V gene. This CDR3 is CASSLDRSSYNEQFF. For the CDR3, the DNA is TGTGCCAGCAGCCTCGACAGAAGCTCCTACAATGAGCAGTTCTTC.

This rearrangement joins TRBV6-5 to TRBJ2-7, with D maybe TRBD2 (5 bases). Germline V gene data show CDR1 as MNHEY and CDR2 as SVGAGI. The CDR3 loop spans 15 amino acids. V lost 7 bases and J 3 bases, leaving 19 bases between the germline ends. CDR3 nucleotide sequence: TGTGCCAGCACTGATAAATCCGAGGGAATCTACGAGCAGTACTTC. It encodes CASTDKSEGIYEQYF.

The gene calls are TRBV30 and TRBJ2-5; D is possibly TRBD2 (6 bases). The J call may not be correct, given that the DNA end is closer to TRBJ2-7. The CDR3 runs to 14 residues. Germline CDR1 and CDR2: GTSNPN and SVGIG (reference sequence). The CDR3: CAWSGASGSNEQYF. In DNA form, the CDR3 reads TGTGCCTGGAGTGGGGCGTCCGGGAGTAACGAGCAGTACTTC.

The chain uses TRBV5-6 and TRBJ1-2; the match to TRBD1 covers 7 bases. V shed 4 bases, J shed 7 bases, and the junction held 10 bases outside the gene matches. Germline V gene lookup returns CDR1 SGHDT and CDR2 YYEEEE. The CDR3 runs 14 residues. CDR3 residues: CASSPTGEYGGYTF. The CDR3 nucleotides read TGTGCCAGCAGCCCTACAGGGGAGTATGGTGGCTACACCTTC.

The chain is built from TRBV28 and TRBJ1-3; no reliable D call. The CDR3 spans 14 residues. V was trimmed by 3 bases and J by 0 bases, leaving 6 bases between them. Germline V CDR1 and CDR2: MDHEN, SYDVKM. The CDR3 DNA reads as TGTGCCAGCAGTTTGGTCGGCTCTGGAAACACCATATATTTT. It codes for CASSLVGSGNTIYF.

This chain uses TRBV7-8 with TRBJ1-1, with D possibly being TRBD1 (6 bases). V gave up 1 base and J gave up 5 bases, with 17 bases separating them. The V gene's germline CDR1 is SGHVS and CDR2 FQNEAQ. This CDR3 contains 16 residues. This CDR3 reads CASSLVTGTLETEAFF. The CDR3 DNA reads TGTGCCAGCAGCTTAGTTACAGGGACCCTGGAAACTGAAGCTTTCTTT.

The rearrangement links TRBV11-3 to TRBJ1-1; D is ambiguous. Per the germline V gene, CDR1 is SGHNT and CDR2 is YENEEA. V was cut by 0 bases and J by 0 bases, with 5 bases left in between. The CDR3 length is 14 residues. The CDR3 DNA reads as TGTGCCAGCAGCTTAGATAGCGTGAACACTGAAGCTTTCTTT. The encoded protein is CASSLDSVNTEAFF.

The chain is built from TRBV10-3 and TRBJ1-3, with D unclear. The CDR3 extends over 16 amino acids. Germline CDR1 reads ENHRY; CDR2 reads SYGVKD. V was pared by 2 bases and J by 0 bases, with 11 bases between. The DNA for the CDR3 is TGTGCCATCAGTGAGCGGGTGGGTTACTCTGGAAACACCATATATTTT. This codes for CAISERVGYSGNTIYF.

The CDR3, as DNA: TGTGCCAGCAGCTTAGACCCCCTCGATGGGGGGAGCACTGAAGCTTTCTTT. Its protein product is CASSLDPLDGGSTEAFF. The chain couples TRBV7-2 to TRBJ1-1, with D maybe TRBD1 (5 bases). The V end was cut by 1 base, the J end by 4 bases, with 19 bases between. This CDR3 comprises 17 residues. The germline CDR1 and CDR2 sequences are SGHTA and FQGNSA.

This clone was observed a single time. J is TRBJ2-7 and V is TRBV7-2, with TRBD2 identical over 11 bases. This CDR3 spans 14 amino acids. With V trimmed by 3 bases and J by 3 bases, 1 base remained unmatched. The germline CDR1 and CDR2 sequences are SGHTA and FQGNSA. CDR3 sequence: CASSLLAGGYEQYF. The DNA of the CDR3 is TGTGCCAGCAGCTTGCTAGCGGGAGGCTACGAGCAGTACTTC.

V is TRBV6-1 and J is TRBJ2-2, with D possibly being TRBD1 (5 bases). The CDR3 has 11 residues. Per germline, CDR1 MNHNS and CDR2 SASEGT. V was pared by 11 bases and J by 6 bases, with 10 bases between. The CDR3 DNA follows: TGTGCCGCCAGGGTCGCCGGGGAGCTGTTTTTT. Translation: CAARVAGELFF.

This clone appeared a single time. V is TRBV25-1 and J is TRBJ1-2; TRBD1 agrees at 9 bases. The CDR3 has 15 amino acids. Trimming cost V 4 bases and J 6 bases; bases outside gene matches: 9. The germline CDR1 and CDR2 sequences are MGHDK and SYGVNS. As DNA, the CDR3 is TGTGCCAGCAGTGGCCGGACAGGGGAATATGATGGCTACACCTTC. As protein: CASSGRTGEYDGYTF.

The V gene is TRBV11-2, the J gene TRBJ1-4; no firm D call. This CDR3 contains 11 residues. Germline CDR1 is SGHAT and CDR2 is FQNNGV. V dropped 5 bases and J dropped 14 bases, with 12 bases sitting between them. The CDR3 here is CASSPSSVLFF. For the CDR3, the DNA is TGTGCCAGCAGCCCTTCGTCTGTTCTGTTTTTT.